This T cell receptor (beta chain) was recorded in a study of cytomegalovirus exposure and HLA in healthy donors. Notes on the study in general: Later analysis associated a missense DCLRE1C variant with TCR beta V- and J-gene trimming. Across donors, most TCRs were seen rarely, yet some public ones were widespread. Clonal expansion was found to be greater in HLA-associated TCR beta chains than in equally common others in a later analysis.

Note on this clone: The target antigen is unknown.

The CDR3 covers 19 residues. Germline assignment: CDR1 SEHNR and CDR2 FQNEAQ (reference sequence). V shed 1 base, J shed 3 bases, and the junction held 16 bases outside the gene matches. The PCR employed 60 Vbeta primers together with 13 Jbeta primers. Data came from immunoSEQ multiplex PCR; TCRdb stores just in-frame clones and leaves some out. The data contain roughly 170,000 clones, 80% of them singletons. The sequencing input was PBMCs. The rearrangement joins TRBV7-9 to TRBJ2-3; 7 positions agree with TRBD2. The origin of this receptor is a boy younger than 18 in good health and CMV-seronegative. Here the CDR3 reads CASSLGSGGGEGPTDTQYF. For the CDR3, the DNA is TGTGCCAGCAGCTTAGGATCCGGGGGAGGGGAGGGCCCGACAGATACGCAGTATTTT.